Sequencing of this T cell receptor (beta chain) was carried out in a study of blood T cell repertoires in COVID-19. In the original workflow: Estimation of nucleated cell counts relied on the amplification of reference gene primers. Here immunoSEQ multiplex PCR was the method, and the copy in TCRdb shows in-frame clones only, minus some. The DNA gave D and trimming, while V, J and clone size come from that table. The sample lists 100,000 to 150,000 clones, roughly four fifths seen once, with more than 3% in the top ten. Material for sequencing was peripheral blood. The origin of this receptor is a woman aged 45-65 years with acute or convalescent COVID-19.

For the CDR3, the DNA is TGTGCCAGCAGCGTAGTCTCGGGGGTAGAGCAGTACTTC. This gives the protein CASSVVSGVEQYF. The genes are TRBV9 and TRBJ2-7; D might be TRBD2 (6 bases). V was trimmed by 0 bases and J by 7 bases, leaving 11 bases between them. Germline loops: CDR1 SGDLS, CDR2 YYNGEE. The CDR3 is made up of 13 amino acids.